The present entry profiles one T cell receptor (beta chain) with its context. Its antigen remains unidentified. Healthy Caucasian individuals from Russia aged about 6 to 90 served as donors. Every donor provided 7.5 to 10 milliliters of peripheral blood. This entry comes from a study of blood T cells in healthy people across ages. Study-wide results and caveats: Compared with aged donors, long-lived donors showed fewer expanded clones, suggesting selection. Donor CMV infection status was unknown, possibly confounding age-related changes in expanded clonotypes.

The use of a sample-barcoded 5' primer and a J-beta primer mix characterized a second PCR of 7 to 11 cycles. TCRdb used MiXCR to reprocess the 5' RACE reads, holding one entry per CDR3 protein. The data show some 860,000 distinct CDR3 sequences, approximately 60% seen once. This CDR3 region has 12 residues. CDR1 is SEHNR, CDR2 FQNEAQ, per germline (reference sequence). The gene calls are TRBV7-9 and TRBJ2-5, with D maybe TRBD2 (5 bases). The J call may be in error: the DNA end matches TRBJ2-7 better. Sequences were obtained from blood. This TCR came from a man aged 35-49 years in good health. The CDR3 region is CASSLFEGEQYF. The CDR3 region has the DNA TGTGCCAGCAGCTTATTCGAGGGCGAGCAGTACTTC.